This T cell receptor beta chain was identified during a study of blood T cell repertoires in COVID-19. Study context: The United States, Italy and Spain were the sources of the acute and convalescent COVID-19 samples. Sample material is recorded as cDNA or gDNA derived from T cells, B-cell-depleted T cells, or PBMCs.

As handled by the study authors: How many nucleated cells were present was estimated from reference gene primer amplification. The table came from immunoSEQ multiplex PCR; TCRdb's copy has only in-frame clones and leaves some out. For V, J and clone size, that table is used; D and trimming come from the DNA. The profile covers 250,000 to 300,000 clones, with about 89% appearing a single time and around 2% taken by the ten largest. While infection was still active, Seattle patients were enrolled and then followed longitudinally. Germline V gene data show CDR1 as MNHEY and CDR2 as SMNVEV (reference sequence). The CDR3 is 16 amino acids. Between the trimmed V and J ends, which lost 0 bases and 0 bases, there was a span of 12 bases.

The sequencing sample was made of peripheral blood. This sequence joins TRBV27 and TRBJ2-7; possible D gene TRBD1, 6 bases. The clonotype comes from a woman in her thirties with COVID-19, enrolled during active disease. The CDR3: CASSLSYVGGSYEQYF. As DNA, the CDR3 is TGTGCCAGCAGTTTATCGTACGTAGGGGGCTCCTACGAGCAGTACTTC.